This entry is about one T cell receptor beta chain. What it binds is not known. The V end was cut by 5 bases, the J end by 0 bases, with 11 bases between. The CDR3 runs to 14 residues. Germline CDR1 reads LNHDA; CDR2 reads SQIVND (reference sequence). This sample was taken from a study of T cells in Graves' hyperthyroidism and ophthalmopathy. Study-level findings and limits: Ophthalmopathy got predicted by the model a median approximately six months before its onset.

Regions amplified from RNA transcripts were the TCR beta CDR3 regions. During a first-round RT-PCR of the TCR CDR3, the HTBI primer set was used. Each CDR3 protein is one row after TCRdb ran MiXCR on the multiplex PCR reads. The sample has 560,000 or so distinct CDR3 sequences, just under 20% seen once. Uncontrolled infection, other autoimmune disease, pregnancy or lactation barred patients from enrollment. Used for diagnoses were clinical symptoms, serum thyroxine and TRAb, thyroid ultrasound and orbital computed tomography. This receptor was identified in a middle-aged man with Graves' ophthalmopathy. The J gene is TRBJ2-7, the V gene TRBV19; D is possibly TRBD2 (6 bases). The sample consisted of blood. The CDR3: CASSRGWDSYEQYF. The CDR3 nucleotides read TGTGCCAGTAGTCGGGGGTGGGACTCCTACGAGCAGTACTTC.